The 32 T cell receptor beta chains below all came from one sample that was sequenced in a study of shared clonotypes between healthy human individuals. Only in-frame clones appear in the TCRdb table, and some are missing; sequencing was by immunoSEQ multiplex PCR. This table holds over 2,000,000 clones, 80% to 95% found once. Naive CD8 cells, CD45RO-negative and positively selected for CCR7, excluded terminally differentiated effector memory CD45RA+ cells. Sequencing input: naive CD8+ T cells from PBMCs. The receptors stem from a young man in good health. Some clones in this sample may be carry-over from other donors' samples.

The chain recombines TRBV27 with TRBJ2-1; D is possibly TRBD1 (6 bases). In germline, CDR1 is MNHEY, CDR2 SMNVEV (reference sequence). The CDR3 extends over 15 amino acids. Trimming left V 2 bases short and J 3 bases short, with 11 bases between. The CDR3 here is CASSLRTVNYNEQFF. The CDR3 DNA follows: TGTGCCAGCAGTTTACGGACAGTCAACTACAATGAGCAGTTCTTC.

The chain carries TRBV4-1 and TRBJ2-2; 7 nucleotides agree with TRBD2. V lost 0 bases to trimming and J lost 8 bases; unmatched junction nucleotides: 9. CDR1 is MGHRA, CDR2 YSYEKL, per germline. The CDR3 extends over 16 amino acids. CDR3 residues: CASSQEAFGSGGELFF. CDR3 bases: TGCGCCAGCAGCCAAGAGGCCTTCGGTAGCGGGGGGGAGCTGTTTTTT.

On this clone itself: The identical CDR3 is also encoded by other nucleotide sequences in the sample. This sequence joins TRBV27 and TRBJ2-1; D ambiguous. Germline assignment: CDR1 MNHEY and CDR2 SMNVEV (reference sequence). The CDR3 runs to 11 residues. The ends were cut back, 2 bases at V and 10 bases at J, with 6 bases in the middle. CDR3 sequence reads: CASSLLGEQFF. CDR3 in DNA: TGTGCCAGCAGTTTACTAGGGGAGCAGTTCTTC.

V usage is TRBV5-1 and J usage is TRBJ1-2; D is possibly TRBD1 (6 bases). The CDR3 has 13 residues. The V end lost 5 bases, the J end lost 0 bases, and 8 bases lay between the germline ends. The V gene's germline CDR1 is SGHRS and CDR2 YFSETQ. DNA of the CDR3: TGCGCCAGCAGACAGGGAACTAACTATGGCTACACCTTC. Translation gives CASRQGTNYGYTF.

In this sample, this clone turned up once. The chain combines TRBV15 with TRBJ2-5; 8 bases align to TRBD2. The germline CDR1 and CDR2 sequences are LNHNV and YYDKDF (reference sequence). The V gene end was trimmed by 0 bases and the J gene end by 5 bases; junction bases not matched to a gene: 5. CDR3 size: 15 residues. The CDR3 nucleotides are TGTGCCACCAGCAGAGATTGGCGGGGGGTGGAGACCCAGTACTTC. Residues: CATSRDWRGVETQYF.

The V and J genes are TRBV5-4 and TRBJ2-3; 9 bases are shared with TRBD2. With 2 bases clipped from V and 0 bases from J, the junction kept 4 bases outside the gene matches. The CDR3 spans 16 residues. Germline values: CDR1 SGHNT, CDR2 YYREEE (reference sequence). CDR3 sequence: CASSFLSGRSTDTQYF. In nucleotides, the CDR3 is TGTGCCAGCAGCTTCCTAAGCGGGAGGAGCACAGATACGCAGTATTTT.

This chain connects TRBV6-6 to TRBJ2-7; tentative D call: TRBD2 (6 bases). Trimming took 4 bases from V and 0 from J, leaving 10 bases between them. Germline V gives CDR1 MNHNY, CDR2 SVGAGI (reference sequence). The CDR3 length is 14 residues. The DNA for the CDR3 is TGTGCCAGCAGTTTAGCGGTGAGCTCCTACGAGCAGTACTTC. Residues: CASSLAVSSYEQYF.

The chain recombines TRBV12-5 with TRBJ1-1; D perhaps matches TRBD1 (6 bases). The germline V gene has CDR1 LGHNT and CDR2 FRNRAP. The germline V and J ends were trimmed by 6 bases and 3 bases, with 14 bases remaining between them. CDR3 size: 14 residues. The DNA for the CDR3 is TGTGCTAGTGGCCTAGGGGGGGCCTACACTGAAGCTTTCTTT. This sequence encodes CASGLGGAYTEAFF.

V gene TRBV7-3 combines with J gene TRBJ1-1; a possible D gene is TRBD1 (6 bases). Trimming pared 4 bases from V and 0 bases from J, leaving 18 bases between. This CDR3 has 17 residues. Germline CDR1 is SGHTA and CDR2 is FQGTGA. The CDR3 region has the DNA TGTGCCAGCAGCTCTAACGCAGGGGCGAGGGTGAACACTGAAGCTTTCTTT. This codes for CASSSNAGARVNTEAFF.

The chain joins TRBV18 to TRBJ2-1, with 8 bases aligning to TRBD1. The CDR3 consists of 16 residues. Trimming removed 3 bases from V and 5 bases from J; junction bases left unmatched: 9. Germline CDR1 is KGHSH and CDR2 is LQKENI. Here the CDR3 DNA reads TGTGCCAGCTCACCCCAGGACAGGGCCCAAAACAATGAGCAGTTCTTC. Translating gives CASSPQDRAQNNEQFF.

This sequence joins TRBV6-4 and TRBJ2-5; TRBD1 is a possible D gene (5 bases). This CDR3 has 13 amino acids. CDR1 is MRHNA and CDR2 is SNTAGT in the germline V gene. The V and J ends lost 6 bases and 5 bases respectively, with 13 bases between them. CDR3 residues: CASSTPGRETQYF. CDR3 DNA: TGTGCCAGCAGCACCCCAGGGCGGGAGACCCAGTACTTC.

The rearrangement uses TRBV7-2 and TRBJ1-2; D is unclear. CDR1 is SGHTA, CDR2 FQGNSA, per germline. Trimming shortened V by 1 base and J by 7 bases, and 16 bases separated the two germline ends. This CDR3 has 15 amino acids. CDR3: CASSLDETDAGGYTF. The CDR3 nucleotides are TGTGCCAGCAGCTTAGACGAGACGGATGCGGGTGGCTACACCTTC.

On this clone: The same CDR3 is also encoded by other DNA sequences in this sample. The chain carries TRBV27 and TRBJ2-1; maybe TRBD1 (6 bases). CDR3 length equals 15 residues. Germline V gene lookup returns CDR1 MNHEY and CDR2 SMNVEV (reference sequence). V lost 2 bases and J 4 bases, leaving 12 bases between the germline ends. CDR3 amino acids: CASSLSRGGYNEQFF. The CDR3 nucleotides read TGTGCCAGCAGTTTAAGTCGAGGGGGATACAATGAGCAGTTCTTC.

This chain connects TRBV27 to TRBJ2-3; TRBD2 aligns across 10 bases. This CDR3 comprises 15 residues. Germline assignment: CDR1 MNHEY and CDR2 SMNVEV (reference sequence). The trim removed 0 bases at V and 4 bases at J, leaving 1 base unmatched. The CDR3 region is CASSLSAGGADTQYF. The DNA for the CDR3 is TGTGCCAGCAGTTTATCAGCGGGAGGGGCAGATACGCAGTATTTT.

V is TRBV4-3 and J is TRBJ2-1, with D possibly matching TRBD2 (6 bases). The germline V and J ends were trimmed by 3 bases and 10 bases, with 16 bases remaining between them. Germline V CDR1 and CDR2: LGHNA, YSLEER. The CDR3 spans 14 residues. The CDR3 region has the DNA TGCGCCAGCAGCCAGGAGACGGGAGCGAGGGAGCAGTTCTTC. It yields the protein CASSQETGAREQFF.

J is TRBJ2-7 and V is TRBV2; 10 bases match TRBD1. The V gene's germline CDR1 is SNHLY and CDR2 FYNNEI. The CDR3 extends over 15 amino acids. V was clipped by 6 bases and J by 2 bases; unmatched bases: 7. CDR3 sequence: CASSQGTGATYEQYF. CDR3 in DNA: TGTGCCAGCAGCCAAGGGACAGGGGCCACCTACGAGCAGTACTTC.

This clone was detected once. The V and J genes are TRBV27 and TRBJ1-4, with D uncertain. Trimming took off 4 bases at V and 2 bases at J, with 8 bases between the two ends. Germline V lookup: CDR1 MNHEY, CDR2 SMNVEV (reference sequence). This CDR3 has 14 residues. CDR3 DNA: TGTGCCAGCAGTTCGAGGTCGACTAATGAAAAACTGTTTTTT. This codes for CASSSRSTNEKLFF.

V is TRBV9 and J is TRBJ1-3; D is perhaps TRBD1 (6 bases). V was trimmed by 0 bases and J by 0 bases, leaving 19 bases between them. The CDR3 has 19 amino acids. CDR1 SGDLS and CDR2 YYNGEE come from the germline V gene. CDR3 coding DNA: TGTGCCAGCAGCGTAGCTAGAGATCCTAAAGGGGGCTCTGGAAACACCATATATTTT. Translating it yields CASSVARDPKGGSGNTIYF.

The V gene is TRBV28, the J gene TRBJ1-1; no firm D call. The V end lost 6 bases, the J end lost 0 bases, and 17 bases lay between the germline ends. This CDR3 contains 16 residues. Germline CDR1 is MDHEN and CDR2 is SYDVKM. CDR3 in DNA: TGTGCCAGCAGGAGGACGAAGACAATGATGAACACTGAAGCTTTCTTT. This gives the protein CASRRTKTMMNTEAFF.

The V gene is TRBV28, the J gene TRBJ1-1, with D tentatively TRBD1 (5 bases). Trimming pared 7 bases from V and 0 bases from J, leaving 12 bases between. This CDR3 comprises 14 residues. From germline, CDR1 is MDHEN and CDR2 SYDVKM. The CDR3 bases are TGTGCCAGCACCCCTGGGACGGTGAACACTGAAGCTTTCTTT. Its translation: CASTPGTVNTEAFF.

The V gene is TRBV9, the J gene TRBJ2-7; TRBD1 agrees at 7 bases. This CDR3 region has 14 residues. Per the germline V gene, CDR1 is SGDLS and CDR2 is YYNGEE. V shed 3 bases, J shed 4 bases, and the junction held 7 bases outside the gene matches. CDR3 DNA: TGTGCCAGCAGCGCCCGGGACAGTTTTTACGAGCAGTACTTC. Its translation: CASSARDSFYEQYF.

This sequence joins TRBV29-1 and TRBJ2-5; tentatively, D is TRBD1 (6 bases). The CDR3 extends over 14 amino acids. Trimming pared 1 base from V and 2 bases from J, leaving 11 bases between. The germline V gene encodes CDR1 SQVTM and CDR2 ANQGSEA. The CDR3 DNA follows: TGCAGCGTTGAAGCCCCGGACAGACAAGAGACCCAGTACTTC. Its protein is CSVEAPDRQETQYF.

This chain joins TRBV27 and TRBJ2-7; D call uncertain. The V and J ends lost 0 bases and 0 bases respectively, with 12 bases between them. This CDR3 contains 16 residues. CDR1 MNHEY and CDR2 SMNVEV come from the germline V gene (reference sequence). In nucleotides, the CDR3 is TGTGCCAGCAGTTTATCGTCCGGGTCCCTCTCCTACGAGCAGTACTTC. Encoded protein: CASSLSSGSLSYEQYF.

The chain couples TRBV30 to TRBJ1-1; D remains ambiguous. V gave up 0 bases and J gave up 5 bases, with 10 bases separating them. The CDR3 is made up of 13 amino acids. Germline V CDR1 and CDR2: GTSNPN, SVGIG (reference sequence). The CDR3 bases are TGTGCCTGGAGTGTACTCCCCGCGACTGAAGCTTTCTTT. The encoded protein is CAWSVLPATEAFF.

Of note for this clone: Sequence at one end of the junction differs from germline and may be a read error. The V and J genes are TRBV4-1 and TRBJ2-7, with D perhaps matching TRBD2 (6 bases). CDR1 MGHRA and CDR2 YSYEKL come from the germline V gene. The CDR3 loop spans 17 amino acids. The CDR3 DNA follows: TGCGCCAGCAGCGAAGACGATGGCGGGGAGAAATCCTACGAGCAGTACTTC. This gives the protein CASSEDDGGEKSYEQYF.

The rearrangement uses TRBV28 and TRBJ1-4; D is uncertain. This CDR3 is built from 12 residues. Trimming removed 8 bases from V and 3 bases from J, with 7 bases in between. Looked up from germline, CDR1 is MDHEN and CDR2 is SYDVKM. The CDR3 nucleotides read TGTGCCAGCTCCCCGGCTAATGAAAAACTGTTTTTT. Amino acid sequence: CASSPANEKLFF. Combining the CDR3 with reference TRBV28 and TRBJ1-4 gives the whole variable domain DVKVTQSSRYLVKRTGEKVFLECVQDMDHENMFWYRQDPGLGLRLIYFSYDVKMKEKGDIPEGYSVSREKKERFSLILESASTNQTSMYLCASSPANEKLFFGSGTQLSVL.

The V gene is TRBV27, the J gene TRBJ1-1; D possibly corresponds to TRBD1 (6 bases). V lost 1 base and J 7 bases, leaving 10 bases between the germline ends. The CDR3 consists of 13 residues. Germline values: CDR1 MNHEY, CDR2 SMNVEV (reference sequence). CDR3 coding DNA: TGTGCCAGCAGTTTATTGATGGACAGTGAAGCTTTCTTT. As protein: CASSLLMDSEAFF.

This clone has more than one count but fewer than ten. The V gene is TRBV4-1, the J gene TRBJ1-2, with TRBD1 as a possible D gene (5 bases). The CDR3 is 14 amino acids. Germline V lookup: CDR1 MGHRA, CDR2 YSYEKL. With 1 base removed from V and 3 bases from J, the gap between germline ends came to 9 bases. This chain's CDR3 is CASSQGKGDYGYTF. In DNA form, the CDR3 reads TGCGCCAGCAGCCAAGGAAAAGGGGACTATGGCTACACCTTC.

V gene TRBV6-6 combines with J gene TRBJ2-7; D may be TRBD2 (6 bases). V lost 4 bases and J 2 bases, leaving 9 bases between the germline ends. The germline V gene has CDR1 MNHNY and CDR2 SVGAGI (reference sequence). The CDR3 loop spans 13 amino acids. In nucleotides, the CDR3 is TGTGCCAGCAGTTCCGGGAGTCCCTACGAGCAGTACTTC. It specifies CASSSGSPYEQYF.

The CDR3 region has the DNA TGTGCCAGTAGTATCAGTAGCACCTATGGCTACACCTTC. Amino acid sequence: CASSISSTYGYTF. The V gene is TRBV19, the J gene TRBJ1-2; D ambiguous. There are 13 residues in the CDR3. V dropped 3 bases and J dropped 4 bases, with 9 bases sitting between them. Germline-derived CDR1 and CDR2 are LNHDA and SQIVND (reference sequence).

The genes are TRBV9 and TRBJ2-5; D possibly corresponds to TRBD1 (6 bases). Trimming left V 4 bases short and J 5 bases short, with 12 bases between. This CDR3 has 13 amino acids. The germline V gene has CDR1 SGDLS and CDR2 YYNGEE. The CDR3 region has the DNA TGTGCCAGCAGCACACCTAGGGGGGAGACCCAGTACTTC. It yields the protein CASSTPRGETQYF.

This clone was seen once. Other DNA sequences in this sample translate to the same CDR3. V usage is TRBV27 and J usage is TRBJ2-1, with 7 bases that match TRBD2. Unmatched junction bases numbered 5, after V lost 6 bases and J lost 0 bases. Germline V gene sequence: CDR1 MNHEY, CDR2 SMNVEV (reference sequence). There are 15 residues in the CDR3. The CDR3 region is CASSYRGSSYNEQFF. The CDR3, as DNA: TGTGCCAGCAGCTACCGCGGGAGCTCCTACAATGAGCAGTTCTTC.